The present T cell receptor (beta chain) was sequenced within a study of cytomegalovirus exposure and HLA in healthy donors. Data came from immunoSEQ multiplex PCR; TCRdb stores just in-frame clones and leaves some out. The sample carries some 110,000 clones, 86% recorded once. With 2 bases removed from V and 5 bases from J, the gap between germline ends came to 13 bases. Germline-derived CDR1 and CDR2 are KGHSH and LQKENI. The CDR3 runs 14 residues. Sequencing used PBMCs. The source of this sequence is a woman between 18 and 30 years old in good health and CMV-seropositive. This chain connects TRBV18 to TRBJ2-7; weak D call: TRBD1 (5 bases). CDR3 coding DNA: TGTGCCAGCTCACCAACCCGAGTAGGGGACGAGCAGTACTTC. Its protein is CASSPTRVGDEQYF.